The 6 T cell receptor beta chains in this list originate from one sample, sequenced in a study of CD8 T cells in Susac syndrome. RNA amounts of about 0.5 to 1 ug underwent reverse transcription with random hexamers. MiXCR, run by TCRdb on the immunoSEQ multiplex PCR reads, gives a single entry per CDR3 protein. The sample consists of 200,000 to 250,000 distinct CDR3 sequences, about 94% of them appearing once. Sequenced material: CD4+ T cells from PBMCs. These receptors originate from a human donor with Susac syndrome.

The chain carries TRBV12-5 and TRBJ2-7; D is possibly TRBD1 (5 bases). Germline V gives CDR1 LGHNT, CDR2 FRNRAP. V lost 6 bases and J lost 3, with 18 bases in between. The CDR3 runs to 15 residues. The CDR3 here is CASGITGETVYEQYF. The CDR3 DNA sequence: TGTGCTAGTGGGATTACCGGTGAGACAGTCTACGAGCAGTACTTC.

The chain has TRBV24-1 and TRBJ2-1; tentative D call: TRBD1 (6 bases). The CDR3 totals 12 residues. CDR1 is KGHDR and CDR2 is SFDVKD in the germline V gene. Deletions cut 6 bases from V and 8 bases from J, with 10 bases between. The CDR3 nucleotides read TGTGCCACCAGTTTGGGGGCCGATGAGCAGTTCTTC. Translation: CATSLGADEQFF.

This chain joins TRBV2 and TRBJ1-1, with D possibly matching TRBD1 (5 bases). The CDR3 has 11 residues. Germline loops: CDR1 SNHLY, CDR2 FYNNEI. Written as DNA, the CDR3 is TGTGTTTCCCTGGGGGACACTGAAGCTTTCTTT. Its translation is CVSLGDTEAFF.

The gene calls are TRBV30 and TRBJ2-7; TRBD1 matches at 9 bases. The CDR3 spans 16 residues. V gave up 0 bases and J gave up 2 bases; unmatched junction bases: 8. Germline-derived CDR1 and CDR2 are GTSNPN and SVGIG (reference sequence). For the CDR3, the DNA is TGTGCCTGGAGTGTACATTGGACAGGGGTCCCCTACGAGCAGTACTTC. Amino acids: CAWSVHWTGVPYEQYF.

The chain couples TRBV30 to TRBJ1-4, with TRBD1 as a possible D gene (5 bases). The CDR3 is 16 residues long. The V end was cut by 3 bases, the J end by 5 bases, with 19 bases between. The V gene's germline CDR1 is GTSNPN and CDR2 SVGIG (reference sequence). The CDR3 bases are TGTGCCTGGAGAGTATCTTGGGGACGGGTAAATGAAAAACTGTTTTTT. Amino acid sequence: CAWRVSWGRVNEKLFF.

The chain employs TRBV5-1 and TRBJ1-4; D call uncertain. CDR1 and CDR2 from the germline V gene are SGHRS and YFSETQ. The V end lost 9 bases, the J end lost 6 bases, and 12 bases lay between the germline ends. The CDR3 has 12 amino acids. As DNA, the CDR3 is TGCGCCACCCGGACTGACGATGAAAAACTGTTTTTT. Protein product: CATRTDDEKLFF.